The rows below give T cell receptor beta chains drawn from one sample of a study of T cells in Graves' hyperthyroidism and ophthalmopathy. TCRdb passed the multiplex PCR reads through MiXCR, listing each CDR3 protein once. The sample shows 300,000 to 450,000 distinct CDR3 sequences, roughly 13% of them seen only once. Material: blood. The receptors here all came from a woman between 55 and 75 years old with Graves' hyperthyroidism. Both conserved end residues are part of each CDR3. A D gene is named only where the DNA matches it firmly. Expanded clones get a size class; other rows say once, few or many, or leave the size out.

clone size | V gene | CDR3 length | D gene | CDR3 protein
NA | TRBV19 | 18 | TRBD1 | CASTSGTGGSSYNSPLHF
few | TRBV6-9 | 15 | TRBD2 | CASSLSGSLFNEQFF
many | TRBV11-2 | 15 | NA | CASSPMGGAGDTQYF
many | TRBV3-1 | 15 | TRBD1 | CASSQVQGAGQPQHF
NA | TRBV10-2 | 17 | TRBD2 | CASSESRTSGRAYEQYF
many | TRBV19 | 19 | TRBD2 | CASSLGRAGGGAFQETQYF
many | TRBV12-3/TRBV12-4 | 15 | NA | CASSFAWRGADTQYF
NA | TRBV18 | 13 | NA | CASSPPEGREQFF
few | TRBV5-1 | 14 | NA | CASSRNGNTGELFF
NA | TRBV28 | 15 | TRBD1 | CASSPGQGALVEQFF
many | TRBV10-3 | 12 | NA | CAIRSGGNEQYF
NA | TRBV13 | 15 | NA | CASSPAPGSGYEQYF
NA | TRBV3-1 | 12 | NA | CASSQIEETQYF
NA | TRBV11-2 | 15 | NA | CASSHISNSGNTIYF
NA | TRBV19 | 12 | NA | CASIGTHTEAFF
many | TRBV12-3/TRBV12-4 | 16 | NA | CASSLERAPNTGELFF
many | TRBV9 | 13 | NA | CASSVDFKETQYF
NA | TRBV19 | 14 | NA | CASSAPGLQVEQYF
many | TRBV11-3 | 14 | TRBD1 | CASSWTGIVSPLHF
few | TRBV9 | 17 | TRBD2 | CASSVGASGGSTDTQYF
NA | TRBV3-1 | 12 | TRBD2 | CASSQSGSKVYF
NA | TRBV3-1 | 13 | NA | CASSQDGGQKLFF
many | TRBV10-3 | 13 | NA | CATKRDNNQPQHF
NA | TRBV14 | 18 | TRBD2 | CASSPTRRASGRAGELFF
NA | TRBV19 | 15 | TRBD2 | CASSPLAGGPQTQYF
NA | TRBV20-1 | 13 | TRBD2 | CSAIAGGTKTQYF
NA | TRBV12-5 | 18 | NA | CASGYPRRIRPNTGELFF
many | TRBV11-1 | 17 | TRBD2 | CASSLSLAGEILNEQFF
many | TRBV7-3 | 13 | NA | CASSLSAGGEAFF
NA | TRBV11-3 | 15 | TRBD1 | CASSLGATGGNEQFF
few | TRBV27 | 15 | TRBD1 | CASSFRQGRGNTIYF
few | TRBV20-1 | 14 | NA | CSARDPGRSYEQYF
few | TRBV6-9 | 14 | TRBD1 | CASSYGQGAQPQHF
NA | TRBV10-3 | 16 | TRBD1 | CAISGRDRANTGELFF
NA | TRBV7-2 | 15 | NA | CASREQAGISDTQYF